A single sample is the source of the 11 T cell receptor beta chains below, sequenced in a study of T cells in pancreatic ductal adenocarcinoma. The selected patients with pancreatic ductal adenocarcinoma had surgery but no neoadjuvant therapy. TCRdb's copy holds only in-frame clones and misses some; the assay was immunoSEQ multiplex PCR. The data contain about 4,200 clones, about 71% of them seen just once; the ten biggest clones take up about 15%. Sequencing was performed on pancreatic tumor tissue. The receptor set was obtained from a human donor with pancreatic ductal adenocarcinoma.

The chain has TRBV5-1 and TRBJ2-3, with 14 bases that match TRBD2. V gave up 4 bases and J gave up 2 bases; unmatched junction bases: 6. The CDR3 loop spans 17 amino acids. Germline values: CDR1 SGHRS, CDR2 YFSETQ. The CDR3 reads CASSQRTSGGYTDTQYF. CDR3 bases: TGCGCCAGCAGCCAAAGGACTAGCGGGGGGTACACAGATACGCAGTATTTT.

The chain couples TRBV5-5 to TRBJ2-7; perhaps TRBD2 as D (5 bases). CDR1 is SGHKS, CDR2 YYEKEE, per germline (reference sequence). The length of the CDR3 is 14 residues. With 0 bases removed from V and 3 bases from J, the gap between germline ends came to 10 bases. CDR3 protein: CASSLGLGGYEQYF. The DNA for the CDR3 is TGTGCCAGCAGCTTGGGGTTAGGAGGCTACGAGCAGTACTTC.

The V and J genes are TRBV27 and TRBJ2-5; no firm D call. The CDR3 length is 13 residues. From germline, CDR1 is MNHEY and CDR2 SMNVEV (reference sequence). Trimming pared 6 bases from V and 4 bases from J, leaving 12 bases between. In DNA, the CDR3 is TGTGCCAGCAGCACCTTTGCCAGAGAGACCCAGTACTTC. Protein product: CASSTFARETQYF.

The rearrangement links TRBV4-1 to TRBJ1-2; unclear D gene. This CDR3 contains 15 residues. Germline loops: CDR1 MGHRA, CDR2 YSYEKL. The germline V and J ends were trimmed by 0 bases and 5 bases, with 13 bases remaining between them. The DNA of the CDR3 is TGCGCCAGCAGCCAAGAAGGTCCGCAGGCGTATGGCTACACCTTC. It codes for CASSQEGPQAYGYTF.

This chain uses TRBV7-9 with TRBJ2-7, with unresolved D. Germline-derived CDR1 and CDR2 are SEHNR and FQNEAQ (reference sequence). Trimming cost V 5 bases and J 9 bases, with 17 bases left between them. The CDR3 runs 13 residues. CDR3 sequence reads: CASSPPATTGQYF. CDR3 nucleotide sequence: TGTGCCAGCAGCCCCCCCGCTACTACGGGGCAGTACTTC.

V is TRBV27 and J is TRBJ2-7; no clear D gene. The CDR3 contains 14 residues. The ends were cut back, 6 bases at V and 2 bases at J, with 14 bases in the middle. From germline, CDR1 is MNHEY and CDR2 SMNVEV (reference sequence). The CDR3 reads CASSRLDRPYEQYF. CDR3 nucleotide sequence: TGTGCCAGCAGCCGACTGGACCGGCCCTACGAGCAGTACTTC.

The V gene is TRBV6-6, the J gene TRBJ2-2, with D unclear. Between the trimmed V and J ends, which lost 5 bases and 7 bases, there was a span of 11 bases. The CDR3 runs to 13 residues. Germline V gives CDR1 MNHNY, CDR2 SVGAGI (reference sequence). The CDR3 sequence is CASSPGSRGELFF. Written as DNA, the CDR3 is TGTGCCAGCAGTCCCGGGTCGCGCGGGGAGCTGTTTTTT.

The CDR3 protein is CASSDQWEKLFF. The CDR3, as DNA: TGTGCCAGCAGTGACCAATGGGAAAAACTGTTTTTT. The gene calls are TRBV2 and TRBJ1-4; D ambiguous. V lost 3 bases and J 8 bases, leaving 7 bases between the germline ends. The CDR3 is made up of 12 amino acids. Germline lookup yields CDR1 SNHLY and CDR2 FYNNEI.

This clone was counted only a few times. The V gene is TRBV7-9, the J gene TRBJ1-5; TRBD1 matches 7 bases. The CDR3 totals 15 residues. V was pared by 5 bases and J by 5 bases, with 9 bases of the junction left unmatched. CDR1 is SEHNR, CDR2 FQNEAQ, per germline (reference sequence). The CDR3 region is CASSPTRGGDQPQHF. The DNA for the CDR3 is TGTGCCAGCAGCCCGACCAGGGGGGGAGATCAGCCCCAGCATTTT.

This chain connects TRBV28 to TRBJ2-6; D is unclear. In germline, CDR1 is MDHEN, CDR2 SYDVKM. V was pared by 3 bases and J by 0 bases, with 6 bases between. This CDR3 is built from 15 residues. This CDR3 is CASSLGFSGANVLTF. DNA of the CDR3: TGTGCCAGCAGTTTGGGGTTCTCTGGGGCCAACGTCCTGACTTTC.

This chain links TRBV10-3 with TRBJ2-1, with TRBD2 identical over 9 bases. CDR3 length: 14 amino acids. J lost 5 bases, V lost 9 bases, and 8 bases had no gene match. Germline V gives CDR1 ENHRY, CDR2 SYGVKD. The CDR3 region has the DNA TGTGCCATGAACGCACGCGGGGGGGACAATGAGCAGTTCTTC. It specifies CAMNARGGDNEQFF.